These T cell receptor beta chains were read from a single sample in a study of cytomegalovirus exposure and HLA in healthy donors. Profiled with immunoSEQ multiplex PCR; TCRdb holds only in-frame clones, not every one. Here the sample spans roughly 150,000 clones, 75% to 90% being singletons. Sequencing used PBMCs. The receptors were gathered from a male donor in good health and CMV-seronegative. Each CDR3 is given with its conserved first and last residue. The order of the fields is V gene, D gene, clone size, CDR3 protein. The D gene is left open where the match is weak. Rows may omit the clone size; those that give it use once, few, many or a size class.

>TRBV12-5|TRBD2|few
CASGLSQTAGDQDTQYF
>TRBV5-1|TRBD2|-
CASSFRLAGSYNEQFF
>TRBV18|TRBD1|-
CASSPRTGTNTGELFF
>TRBV5-1|TRBD1|few
CASSLAGTGGEKLFF
>TRBV4-3|TRBD1|-
CASSQPPDRASYNSPLHF
>TRBV10-3|-|-
CAITGARDQPQHF
>TRBV7-2|-|-
CASSSSPTGELFF
>TRBV5-1|-|-
CASSLRDITNTGELFF
>TRBV15|TRBD1|once
CATSRGQGQETQYF
>TRBV5-1|-|-
CASSLLTGTTGGGYTF
>TRBV27|TRBD1|-
CASSWIGQGSETQYF
>TRBV27|-|-
CASSLSAGINTEAFF
>TRBV19|-|-
CASQTGLVSGYTF
>TRBV11-2|TRBD1|-
CASSLRQGPNEKLFF
>TRBV9|-|-
CASSVAPGLVLETQYF
>TRBV5-1|-|-
CASSLRQDNYEQYF
>TRBV7-2|TRBD1|once
CASSLGRGNQPQHF
>TRBV7-6|TRBD2|-
CASSANWGTSGGSYNEQFF
>TRBV6-6|-|-
CASSYGGNLNYGYTF
>TRBV5-1|TRBD1|-
CASSLDRGDNEKLFF
>TRBV5-1|-|-
CASSFSGIPYGYTF
>TRBV7-9|TRBD1|-
CASSLGQGVNQPQHF
>TRBV5-6|-|-
CASSLVGVVNEQFF
>TRBV11-2|-|-
CASSPDRPYGYTF
>TRBV6-6|-|-
CASSYIDTQYF
>TRBV29-1|-|-
CSVAARDLFYGYTF